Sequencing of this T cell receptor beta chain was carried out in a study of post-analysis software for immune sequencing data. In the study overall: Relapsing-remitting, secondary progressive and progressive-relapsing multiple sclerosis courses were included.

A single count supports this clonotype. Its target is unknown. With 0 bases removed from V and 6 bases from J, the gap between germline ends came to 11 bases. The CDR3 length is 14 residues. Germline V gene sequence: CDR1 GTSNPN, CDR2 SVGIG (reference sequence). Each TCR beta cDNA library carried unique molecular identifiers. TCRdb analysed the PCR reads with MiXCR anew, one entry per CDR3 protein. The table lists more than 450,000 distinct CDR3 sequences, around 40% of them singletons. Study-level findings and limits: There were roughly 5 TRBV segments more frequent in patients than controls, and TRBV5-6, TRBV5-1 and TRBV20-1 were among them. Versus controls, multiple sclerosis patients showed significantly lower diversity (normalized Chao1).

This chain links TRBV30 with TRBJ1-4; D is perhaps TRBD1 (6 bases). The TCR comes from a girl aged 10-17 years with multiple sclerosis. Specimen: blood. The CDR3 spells CAWSVGGGDEKLFF. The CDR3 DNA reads TGTGCCTGGAGTGTAGGGGGTGGGGATGAAAAACTGTTTTTT.